This TCR beta chain was recorded in a study of cytotoxic CD8 clonotypes in ibrutinib-treated CLL. Turning to the study itself: Response samples were taken after a median roughly 12 months of treatment, range 6 to 36. The study's findings and limits: There were differences in sampling times between sustained-remission and progressing patients.

On this clone itself: Antigen: not known.

With sequencing, the targeted depth ranged from 1 in 200,000 to 1 in 1 million T cells. The assay was immunoSEQ multiplex PCR, and TCRdb's table has in-frame clones only and misses some. The top ten hold approximately 7.7% of the sample, which has approximately 74,000 clones, 80% seen once. The CDR3 has 17 residues. V lost 5 bases to trimming and J lost 0 bases, with 18 bases between them. Germline CDR1 is SGHAT and CDR2 is FQNNGV. The chain employs TRBV11-2 and TRBJ2-3; D may be TRBD2 (6 bases). Source: PBMCs, taken at disease progression, from a patient treated with ibrutinib. This receptor was taken from a human donor with chronic lymphocytic leukemia. The chain's CDR3 is CASSRTRLGPSTDTQYF. The CDR3 nucleotides are TGTGCCAGCAGCCGCACGCGACTAGGGCCTAGCACAGATACGCAGTATTTT.